These 2 T cell receptor beta chains came from one sample sequenced in a study of cytomegalovirus exposure and HLA in healthy donors. The PCR used 60 Vbeta and 13 Jbeta primers. The protocol was immunoSEQ multiplex PCR, while the TCRdb copy is restricted to in-frame clones and leaves out a portion. The sample holds just under 95,000 clones, 60% to 85% seen once. The sequenced sample consisted of PBMCs. Source of these receptors: a man aged 45-65 years in good health and CMV-seropositive.

Concerning this clone: Within the sample, other DNA sequences also encode this same CDR3. The chain carries TRBV7-3 and TRBJ2-5; 14 nucleotides match TRBD2. The J segment lost 1 base and the V segment lost 5 bases, leaving 3 bases of the junction unmatched. Germline CDR1 and CDR2: SGHTA and FQGTGA. This CDR3 region has 16 residues. CDR3 region: CASSLGLAGGQETQYF. The CDR3 coding sequence is TGTGCCAGCAGCCTCGGACTAGCGGGGGGCCAAGAGACCCAGTACTTC.

The J gene is TRBJ2-3, the V gene TRBV29-1, with D unclear. This CDR3 is 12 amino acids long. Germline V gene lookup returns CDR1 SQVTM and CDR2 ANQGSEA. V shed 3 bases and J shed 6 bases, with 10 bases lying between them. CDR3 sequence reads: CSVDSFGDTQYF. The CDR3 coding sequence is TGCAGCGTTGATAGCTTCGGGGATACGCAGTATTTT.